Shown below are 24 T cell receptor beta chains from a single sample sequenced in a study of T-cell reconstitution after alpha-beta-depleted transplantation in children. The TCRbeta library was prepared with unique molecular identifiers. TCRdb independently ran MiXCR on the PCR reads; one entry per CDR3 protein. The profile covers about a million distinct CDR3 sequences, with 25% to 30% appearing a single time and 25% to 35% taken by the ten largest. This sample comprised PBMCs, mostly from graft donor cells, obtained 360 days after TCRalphabeta/CD19-depleted stem cell transplant. The origin of the receptors is a boy in the first two years of life who had a stem cell transplant for SCID, so the T cells may come from the graft donor.

This rearrangement joins TRBV27 to TRBJ2-1; 9 bases agree with TRBD2. Germline CDR1 MNHEY, CDR2 SMNVEV (reference sequence). CDR3 length: 15 residues. V dropped 3 bases and J dropped 2; count of bases not matched to a gene: 2. CDR3 sequence: CASSLLAGTYNEQFF. The CDR3 nucleotides read TGTGCCAGCAGTTTGCTAGCGGGGACCTACAATGAGCAGTTCTTC.

V is TRBV19 and J is TRBJ2-3; no reliable D call. The length of the CDR3 is 11 residues. CDR1 is LNHDA, CDR2 SQIVND, per germline (reference sequence). The germline V and J ends were trimmed by 9 bases and 9 bases, with 13 bases remaining between them. This CDR3 reads CASRTGRTQYF. The DNA of the CDR3 is TGTGCCAGCCGGACCGGTAGAACGCAGTATTTT.

This chain connects TRBV18 to TRBJ2-1; 8 bases fit TRBD2. The CDR3 length is 16 residues. The trim removed 2 bases at V and 7 bases at J, leaving 10 bases unmatched. CDR1 is KGHSH, CDR2 LQKENI, per germline. The CDR3 sequence is CASSPSAGGLGNEQFF. CDR3 coding DNA: TGTGCCAGCTCACCATCCGCGGGGGGATTGGGGAATGAGCAGTTCTTC. Full variable domain (remainder filled in from reference TRBV18 and TRBJ2-1): NAGVMQNPRHLVRRRGQEARLRCSPMKGHSHVYWYRQLPEEGLKFMVYLQKENIIDESGMPKERFSAEFPKEGPSILRIQQVVRGDSAAYFCASSPSAGGLGNEQFFGPGTRLTVL.

This clonotype came up a few times. V usage is TRBV9 and J usage is TRBJ2-2; tentatively, D is TRBD1 (6 bases). V lost 5 bases, J lost 9 bases, and 17 bases lay in between. The CDR3 has 14 residues. Germline loops: CDR1 SGDLS, CDR2 YYNGEE. CDR3 residues: CASRRNQGFRELFF. The CDR3 DNA reads TGTGCCAGCAGGAGAAATCAGGGGTTTCGGGAGCTGTTTTTT.

The chain links TRBV7-3 to TRBJ2-3; 10 nucleotides agree with TRBD2. The V segment lost 1 base and the J segment 5 bases; nucleotides outside the gene matches: 6. CDR1 and CDR2 (germline): SGHTA, FQGTGA. The CDR3 totals 16 residues. The CDR3 DNA follows: TGTGCCAGCAGCTTAAAGGAGCGGGGGGGTAGAGATACGCAGTATTTT. This codes for CASSLKERGGRDTQYF.

V and J are TRBV9 and TRBJ2-3; D not resolved. Germline V gene sequence: CDR1 SGDLS, CDR2 YYNGEE. Trimming cost V 3 bases and J 1 base, with 15 bases left between them. This CDR3 has 16 residues. The CDR3, as DNA: TGTGCCAGCAGCGCCTGGAATCGTGTAGGCACAGATACGCAGTATTTT. This codes for CASSAWNRVGTDTQYF.

This sequence joins TRBV12-3 or TRBV12-4 and TRBJ1-5; no definite D call. Trimming left V 1 base short and J 7 bases short, with 8 bases between. This CDR3 is built from 13 residues. CDR3 sequence (DNA): TGTGCCAGCAGTTTAGATAGGGCGCAGCCCCAGCATTTT. Its protein product is CASSLDRAQPQHF.

This clonotype was found many times. This sequence joins TRBV5-1 and TRBJ2-1; 7 bases are a match to TRBD2. Trimming removed 5 bases from V and 0 bases from J; junction bases left unmatched: 8. The germline V gene has CDR1 SGHRS and CDR2 YFSETQ. This CDR3 contains 16 residues. CDR3 sequence (DNA): TGCGCCAGCAGTCCCGGGACTACCAGCTCCTACAATGAGCAGTTCTTC. Residues: CASSPGTTSSYNEQFF.

This clonotype was detected only a few times. The chain is built from TRBV1 and TRBJ2-1; no check of the table's D call, TRBD2, against the DNA was made. TRBV1 is tagged as a pseudogene. The CDR3 has 16 residues. CDR3 nucleotide sequence: TGCACCAGCAGCCAAAGAGCGGGTGGCCCCTACAATGAGCAGTTCTTC. Its translation: CTSSQRAGGPYNEQFF.

This clonotype was observed a few times. The rearrangement links TRBV14 to TRBJ2-5; D is unresolved. Germline V gene sequence: CDR1 SGHDN, CDR2 FVKESK. V lost 1 base and J 5 bases, leaving 14 bases between the germline ends. This CDR3 has 15 residues. The CDR3: CASSQGARSGETQYF. The CDR3 DNA reads as TGTGCCAGCAGCCAAGGGGCCAGGTCTGGGGAGACCCAGTACTTC.

The V and J genes are TRBV7-2 and TRBJ2-7, with D unresolved. Germline V gene data show CDR1 as SGHTA and CDR2 as FQGNSA. CDR3 length: 15 residues. Trimming removed 5 bases at V and 1 base at J, with 15 bases between. The CDR3 here is CASSRFPDNSYEQYF. The CDR3 coding sequence is TGTGCCAGCAGCCGTTTCCCGGATAATTCCTACGAGCAGTACTTC.

The V call is TRBV29-1, the J call TRBJ2-7, with 11 bases aligning to TRBD2. CDR1 SQVTM and CDR2 ANQGSEA come from the germline V gene. With 6 bases clipped from V and 0 bases from J, the junction kept 19 bases outside the gene matches. The CDR3 covers 19 residues. For the CDR3, the DNA is TGCAGCGTGGCTTCCGCGGCCCGGGGACTAGCGGATATCTCCTACGAGCAGTACTTC. It yields the protein CSVASAARGLADISYEQYF.

This sequence joins TRBV28 and TRBJ1-5; 9 bases match TRBD1. This CDR3 is 16 amino acids long. From germline, CDR1 is MDHEN and CDR2 SYDVKM. With V trimmed by 6 bases and J by 6 bases, 12 bases remained unmatched. CDR3 in DNA: TGTGCCAGCAGCCAAAGACGGACAGGGGAGAGTCAGCCCCAGCATTTT. Its translation is CASSQRRTGESQPQHF.

The chain recombines TRBV6-1 with TRBJ1-5, with a weak D call TRBD1 (5 bases). V was clipped by 4 bases and J by 2 bases, with 15 bases between them. The CDR3 consists of 16 residues. Germline V CDR1 and CDR2: MNHNS, SASEGT. CDR3 in amino acids: CASSGGGRFGNQPQHF. The DNA for the CDR3 is TGTGCCAGCAGTGGGGGGGGGAGGTTCGGCAATCAGCCCCAGCATTTT.

This chain joins TRBV12-3 or TRBV12-4 and TRBJ1-2, with D unclear. The CDR3 has 16 residues. Between the trimmed V and J ends, which lost 2 bases and 4 bases, there was a span of 17 bases. The DNA of the CDR3 is TGTGCCAGCAGTTTAAACGGAGCTCCGCCGGGCTATGGCTACACCTTC. Amino acid sequence: CASSLNGAPPGYGYTF.

This clonotype was seen a few times. The V call is TRBV29-1, the J call TRBJ2-1; D is unclear. Germline CDR1 SQVTM, CDR2 ANQGSEA. Trimming took 4 bases from V and 7 from J, leaving 23 bases between them. The CDR3 loop spans 16 amino acids. Here the CDR3 reads CSVVGLSKDPRNEQFF. The CDR3 region has the DNA TGCAGCGTTGTCGGTCTGTCAAAGGATCCCAGGAATGAGCAGTTCTTC.

The chain carries TRBV5-1 and TRBJ2-3; 9 nucleotides align to TRBD2. The CDR3 extends over 14 amino acids. V dropped 4 bases and J dropped 6; count of bases not matched to a gene: 6. The germline CDR1 and CDR2 sequences are SGHRS and YFSETQ. CDR3 DNA sequence: TGCGCCAGCAGCGTTAGCGGGGGAGAGGATACGCAGTATTTT. It yields the protein CASSVSGGEDTQYF.

This clonotype was counted between two and nine times. The rearrangement uses TRBV29-1 and TRBJ2-5, with 10 bases lining up with TRBD2. The germline V gene has CDR1 SQVTM and CDR2 ANQGSEA. CDR3 length: 19 amino acids. V trimming: 0 bases; J trimming: 4 bases; junction bases outside the gene matches: 17. CDR3 in amino acids: CSVEDWERGGRQERETQYF. CDR3 nucleotides: TGCAGCGTTGAAGATTGGGAGCGGGGGGGCAGACAGGAACGAGAGACCCAGTACTTC.

The J gene is TRBJ1-2, the V gene TRBV27, with a weak D call TRBD1 (6 bases). From germline, CDR1 is MNHEY and CDR2 SMNVEV (reference sequence). Trimming removed 1 base at V and 7 bases at J, with 13 bases between. There are 14 residues in the CDR3. In DNA, the CDR3 is TGTGCCAGCAGTTTATACGGACAGAATCGTGGCTACACCTTC. Amino acids: CASSLYGQNRGYTF.

This clonotype was counted a few times. The chain recombines TRBV29-1 with TRBJ2-6; TRBD2 agrees at 11 bases. The CDR3 sequence is 17 residues long. Germline CDR1 reads SQVTM; CDR2 reads ANQGSEA. V shed 5 bases and J 0 bases; nucleotides not matched to a gene: 6. This CDR3 reads CSVHGLAGPSGANVLTF. CDR3 coding DNA: TGCAGCGTTCACGGACTAGCGGGCCCCTCTGGGGCCAACGTCCTGACTTTC. The variable domain in full, with the rest retrieved from reference TRBV29-1 and TRBJ2-6, is SAVISQKPSRDICQRGTSLTIQCQVDSQVTMMFWYRQQPGQSLTLIATANQGSEATYESGFVIDKFPISRPNLTFSTLTVSNMSPEDSSIYLCSVHGLAGPSGANVLTFGAGSRLTVL.

The V and J genes are TRBV7-9 and TRBJ2-1; 9 nucleotides match TRBD2. The CDR3 runs to 17 residues. V lost 3 bases and J lost 6; bases outside the gene matches: 12. The germline V gene has CDR1 SEHNR and CDR2 FQNEAQ (reference sequence). The CDR3 region has the DNA TGTGCCAGCAGCTTGGGGACTAGCCGGCGGCTAGGCAATGAGCAGTTCTTC. Protein sequence: CASSLGTSRRLGNEQFF.

The V call is TRBV5-1, the J call TRBJ2-7, with D perhaps TRBD1 or TRBD2 (6 bases each). Trimming stripped 5 bases from V and 2 bases from J, with 14 bases between. Per germline, CDR1 SGHRS and CDR2 YFSETQ. CDR3 length equals 14 residues. CDR3 region: CASRGRGVTYEQYF. In DNA form, the CDR3 reads TGCGCCAGCAGGGGAAGGGGGGTCACCTACGAGCAGTACTTC.

This rearrangement joins TRBV20-1 to TRBJ2-5; no firm D call. This CDR3 contains 15 residues. The ends were cut back, 7 bases at V and 1 base at J, with 19 bases in the middle. Germline V gene data show CDR1 as DFQATT and CDR2 as SNEGSKA (reference sequence). Here the CDR3 DNA reads TGCAGTGTGGGCTTCGGTCTCATGGGCCAAGAGACCCAGTACTTC. It codes for CSVGFGLMGQETQYF.

The V call is TRBV7-9, the J call TRBJ2-3; 7 bases fit TRBD1. With 5 bases clipped from V and 3 bases from J, the junction kept 11 bases outside the gene matches. Germline V gives CDR1 SEHNR, CDR2 FQNEAQ (reference sequence). The CDR3 spans 16 residues. The CDR3 reads CASSPLRGPGTDTQYF. Written as DNA, the CDR3 is TGTGCCAGCAGCCCCTTAAGGGGGCCGGGGACAGATACGCAGTATTTT.